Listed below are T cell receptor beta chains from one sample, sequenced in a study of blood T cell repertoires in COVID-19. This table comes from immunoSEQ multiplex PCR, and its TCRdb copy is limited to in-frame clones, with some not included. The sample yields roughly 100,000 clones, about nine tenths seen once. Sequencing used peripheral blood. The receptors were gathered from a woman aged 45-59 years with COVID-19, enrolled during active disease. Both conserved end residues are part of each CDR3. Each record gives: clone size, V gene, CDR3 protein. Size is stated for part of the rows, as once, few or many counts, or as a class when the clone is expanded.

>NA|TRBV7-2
CASSLDGLANEQFF
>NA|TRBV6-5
CASWGQLTNTGELFF
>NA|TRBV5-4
CASSEDRVKSSYNSPLHF
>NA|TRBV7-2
CASSFQWDSRNSPLHF
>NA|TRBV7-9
CASSPRGPEYNEQFF
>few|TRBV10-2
CASSDGYDGNTEAFF
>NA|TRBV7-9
CASSATGANQPQHF
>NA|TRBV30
CAWGLDQPQHF
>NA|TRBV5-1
CASRQPPGYEQYF
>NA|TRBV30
CAWSPGKVGPGNTIYF
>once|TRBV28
CASSSGGQPQHF
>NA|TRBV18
CASSPGTGDHNEQFF
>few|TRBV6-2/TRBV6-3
CASSPTGQGGDTEAFF
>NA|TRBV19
CASSIDPLTGVGYTF
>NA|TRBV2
CASSESSGGVETQYF
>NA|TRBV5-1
CASSPGVAVSYNEQFF
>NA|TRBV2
CASNRRAGPGANVLTF
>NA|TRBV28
CASSFIGSTYNEQFF
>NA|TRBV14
CASSQAGTSGYEQYF
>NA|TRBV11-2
CASSLVGHNTEAFF
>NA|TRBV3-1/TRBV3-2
CASSRSSSTEAFF
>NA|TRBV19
CASSYRGGTDTQYF
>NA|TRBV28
CASSSGVREKLFF
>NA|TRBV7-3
CASSELAGGSNTGELFF
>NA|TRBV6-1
CASSDGTGVNGYTF
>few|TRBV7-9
CASSPGGYEQYF
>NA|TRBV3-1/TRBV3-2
CASSQGQVSWGNTIYF
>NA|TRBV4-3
CASSQDTRESRGYTF
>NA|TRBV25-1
CASSDPGQGNYGYTF
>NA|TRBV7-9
CASSLPGANNYGYTF
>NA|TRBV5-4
CASRLRGGTDTQYF